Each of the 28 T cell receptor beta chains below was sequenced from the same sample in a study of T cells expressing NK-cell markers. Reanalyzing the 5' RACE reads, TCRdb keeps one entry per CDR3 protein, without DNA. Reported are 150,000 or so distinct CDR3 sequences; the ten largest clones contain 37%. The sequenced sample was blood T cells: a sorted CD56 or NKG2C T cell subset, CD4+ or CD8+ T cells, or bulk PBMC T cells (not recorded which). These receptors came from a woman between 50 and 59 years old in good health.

The CDR3 region is CASSSSFDQINGELFF. The chain recombines TRBV5-5 with TRBJ2-2. CDR1 and CDR2 (germline): SGHKS, YYEKEE (reference sequence). The CDR3 sequence is 16 residues long.

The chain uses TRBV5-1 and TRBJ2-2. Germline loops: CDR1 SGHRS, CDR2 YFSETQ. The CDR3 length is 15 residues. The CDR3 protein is CASSLWSQGTRELFF. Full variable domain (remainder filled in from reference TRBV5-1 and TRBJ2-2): KAGVTQTPRYLIKTRGQQVTLSCSPISGHRSVSWYQQTPGQGLQFLFEYFSETQRNKGNFPGRFSGRQFSNSRSEMNVSTLELGDSALYLCASSLWSQGTRELFFGEGSRLTVL.

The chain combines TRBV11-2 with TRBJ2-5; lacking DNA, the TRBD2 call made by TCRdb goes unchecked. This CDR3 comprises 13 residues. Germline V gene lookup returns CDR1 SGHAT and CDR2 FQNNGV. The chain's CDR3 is CASRFEWAETQYF.

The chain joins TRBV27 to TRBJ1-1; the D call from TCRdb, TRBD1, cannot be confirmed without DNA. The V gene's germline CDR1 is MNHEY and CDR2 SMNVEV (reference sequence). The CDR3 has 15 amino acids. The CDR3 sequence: CASSTQTGLVTEAFF.

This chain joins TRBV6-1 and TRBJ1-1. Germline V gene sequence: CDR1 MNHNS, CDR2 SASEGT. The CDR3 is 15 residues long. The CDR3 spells CASSEVLAVDTEAFF.

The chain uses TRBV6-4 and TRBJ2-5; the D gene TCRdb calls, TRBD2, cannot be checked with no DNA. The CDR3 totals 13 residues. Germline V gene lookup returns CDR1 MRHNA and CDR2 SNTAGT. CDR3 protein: CASSDGEEETQYF.

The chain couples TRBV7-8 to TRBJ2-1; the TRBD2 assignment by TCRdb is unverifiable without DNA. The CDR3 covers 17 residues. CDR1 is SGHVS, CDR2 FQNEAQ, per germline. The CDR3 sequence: CASSLRSAGVVYNEQFF.

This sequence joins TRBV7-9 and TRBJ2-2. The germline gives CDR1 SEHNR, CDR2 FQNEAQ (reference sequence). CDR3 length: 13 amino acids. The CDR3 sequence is CASSLDWTGELFF. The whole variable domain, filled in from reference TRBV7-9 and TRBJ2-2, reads DTGVSQNPRHKITKRGQNVTFRCDPISEHNRLYWYRQTLGQGPEFLTYFQNEAQLEKSRLLSDRFSAERPKGSFSTLEIQRTEQGDSAMYLCASSLDWTGELFFGEGSRLTVL.

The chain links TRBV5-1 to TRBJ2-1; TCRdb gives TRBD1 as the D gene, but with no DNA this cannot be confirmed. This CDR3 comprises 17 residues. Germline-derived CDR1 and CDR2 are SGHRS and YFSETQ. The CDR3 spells CASSLAGPGQGVYEQFF. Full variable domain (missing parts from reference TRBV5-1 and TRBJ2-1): KAGVTQTPRYLIKTRGQQVTLSCSPISGHRSVSWYQQTPGQGLQFLFEYFSETQRNKGNFPGRFSGRQFSNSRSEMNVSTLELGDSALYLCASSLAGPGQGVYEQFFGPGTRLTVL.

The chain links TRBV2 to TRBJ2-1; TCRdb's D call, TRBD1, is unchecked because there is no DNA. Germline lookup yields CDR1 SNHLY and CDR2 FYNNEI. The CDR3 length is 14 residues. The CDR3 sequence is CASSEPLPGDTQFF.

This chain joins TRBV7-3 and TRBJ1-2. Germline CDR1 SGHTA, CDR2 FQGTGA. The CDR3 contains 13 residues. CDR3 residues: CASSLDSYYGYTF.

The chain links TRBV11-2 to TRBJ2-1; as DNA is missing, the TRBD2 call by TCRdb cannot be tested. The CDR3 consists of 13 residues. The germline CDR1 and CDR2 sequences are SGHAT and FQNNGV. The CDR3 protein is CASTTSRANEQFF. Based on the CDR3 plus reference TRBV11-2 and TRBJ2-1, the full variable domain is EAGVAQSPRYKIIEKRQSVAFWCNPISGHATLYWYQQILGQGPKLLIQFQNNGVVDDSQLPKDRFSAERLKGVDSTLKIQPAKLEDSAVYLCASTTSRANEQFFGPGTRLTVL.

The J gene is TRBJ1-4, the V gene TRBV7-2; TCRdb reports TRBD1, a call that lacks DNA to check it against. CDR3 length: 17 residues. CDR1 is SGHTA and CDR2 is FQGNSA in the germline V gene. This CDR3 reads CASSLGPDSVNNEKLFF.

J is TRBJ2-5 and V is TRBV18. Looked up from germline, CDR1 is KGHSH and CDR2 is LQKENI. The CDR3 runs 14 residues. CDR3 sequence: CASSPPREGLTQYF.

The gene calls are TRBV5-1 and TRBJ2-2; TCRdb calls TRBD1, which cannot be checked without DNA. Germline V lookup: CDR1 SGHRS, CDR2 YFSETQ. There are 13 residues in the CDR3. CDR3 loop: CATQTGTTGELFF.

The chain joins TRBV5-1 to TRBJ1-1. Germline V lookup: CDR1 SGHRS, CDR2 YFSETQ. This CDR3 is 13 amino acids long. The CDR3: CASREGWDTEAFF.

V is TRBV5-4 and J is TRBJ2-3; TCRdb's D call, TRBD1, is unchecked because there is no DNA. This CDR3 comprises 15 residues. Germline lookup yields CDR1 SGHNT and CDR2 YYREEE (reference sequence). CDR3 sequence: CASSLAQGLTDTQYF.

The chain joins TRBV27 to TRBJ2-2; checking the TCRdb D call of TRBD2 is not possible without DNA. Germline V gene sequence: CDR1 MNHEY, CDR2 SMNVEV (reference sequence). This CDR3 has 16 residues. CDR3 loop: CASSFAARGGPGELFF.

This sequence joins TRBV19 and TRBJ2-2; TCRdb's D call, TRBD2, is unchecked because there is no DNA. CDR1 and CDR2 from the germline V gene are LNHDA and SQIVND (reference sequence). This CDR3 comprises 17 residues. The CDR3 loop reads CASSMGGAVPGAGELFF.

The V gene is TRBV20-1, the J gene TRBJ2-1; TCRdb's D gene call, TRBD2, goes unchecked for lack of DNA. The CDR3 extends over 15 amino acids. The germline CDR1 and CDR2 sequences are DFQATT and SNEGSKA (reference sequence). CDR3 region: CSARDLEREHNEQFF.

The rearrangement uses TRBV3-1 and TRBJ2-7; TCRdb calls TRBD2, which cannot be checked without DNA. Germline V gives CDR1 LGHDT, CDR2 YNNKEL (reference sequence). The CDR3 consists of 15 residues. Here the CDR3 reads CASSQDQGGRDEQYF.

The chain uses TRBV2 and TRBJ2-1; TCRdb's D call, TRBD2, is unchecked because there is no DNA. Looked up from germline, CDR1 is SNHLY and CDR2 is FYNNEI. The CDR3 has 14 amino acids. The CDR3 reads CASREILGSNEQFF.

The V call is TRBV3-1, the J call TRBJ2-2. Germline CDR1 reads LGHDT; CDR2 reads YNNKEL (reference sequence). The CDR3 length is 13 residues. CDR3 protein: CASSTSIAGELFF. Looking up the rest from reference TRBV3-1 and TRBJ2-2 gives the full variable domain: DTAVSQTPKYLVTQMGNDKSIKCEQNLGHDTMYWYKQDSKKFLKIMFSYNNKELIINETVPNRFSPKSPDKAHLNLHINSLELGDSAVYFCASSTSIAGELFFGEGSRLTVL.

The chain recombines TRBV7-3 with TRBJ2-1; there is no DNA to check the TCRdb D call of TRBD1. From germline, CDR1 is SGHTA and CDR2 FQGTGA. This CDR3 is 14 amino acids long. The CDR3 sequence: CASSFGTGLNEQFF.

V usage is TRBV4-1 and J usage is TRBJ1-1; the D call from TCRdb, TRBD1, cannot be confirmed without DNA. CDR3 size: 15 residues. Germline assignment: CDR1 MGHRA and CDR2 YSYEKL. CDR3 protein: CASSQNPQGKTEAFF.

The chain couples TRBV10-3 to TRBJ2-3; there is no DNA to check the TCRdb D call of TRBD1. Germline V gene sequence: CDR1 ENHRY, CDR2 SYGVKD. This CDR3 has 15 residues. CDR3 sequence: CAISEQGQVTDTQYF.

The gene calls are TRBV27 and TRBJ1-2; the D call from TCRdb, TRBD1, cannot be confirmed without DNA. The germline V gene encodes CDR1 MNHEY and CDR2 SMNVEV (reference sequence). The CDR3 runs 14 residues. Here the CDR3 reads CASSPGAQRNGYTF.

The CDR3 loop is CASRPASNEKLFF. The chain uses TRBV27 and TRBJ1-4; TCRdb proposes TRBD1, but this gene call is untestable without DNA. The CDR3 sequence is 13 residues long. CDR1 is MNHEY, CDR2 SMNVEV, per germline (reference sequence).